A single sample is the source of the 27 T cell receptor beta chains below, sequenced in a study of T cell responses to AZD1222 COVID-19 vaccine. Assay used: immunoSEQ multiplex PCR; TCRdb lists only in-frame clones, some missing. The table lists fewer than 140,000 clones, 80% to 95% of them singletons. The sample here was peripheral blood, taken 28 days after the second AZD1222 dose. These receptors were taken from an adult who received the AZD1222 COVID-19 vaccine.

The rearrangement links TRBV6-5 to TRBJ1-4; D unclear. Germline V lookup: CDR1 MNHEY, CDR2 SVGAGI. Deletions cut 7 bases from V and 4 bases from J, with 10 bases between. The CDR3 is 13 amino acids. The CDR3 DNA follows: TGTGCCAGCAATGCAGACTTTAATGAAAAACTGTTTTTT. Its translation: CASNADFNEKLFF.

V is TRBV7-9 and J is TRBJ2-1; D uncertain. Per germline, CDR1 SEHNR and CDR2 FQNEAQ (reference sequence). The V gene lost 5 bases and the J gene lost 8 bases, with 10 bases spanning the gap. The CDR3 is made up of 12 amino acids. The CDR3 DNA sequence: TGTGCCAGCAGCCATGGAATTGATGAGCAGTTCTTC. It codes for CASSHGIDEQFF.

The CDR3 DNA is TGTGCCAGCAGCGAACGGACAGGGTCCTACGAGCAGTACTTC. Its translation is CASSERTGSYEQYF. The gene calls are TRBV7-2 and TRBJ2-7, with TRBD1 identical over 8 bases. Germline V gene lookup returns CDR1 SGHTA and CDR2 FQGNSA. This CDR3 region has 14 residues. V trimming: 5 bases; J trimming: 1 base; junction bases outside the gene matches: 4.

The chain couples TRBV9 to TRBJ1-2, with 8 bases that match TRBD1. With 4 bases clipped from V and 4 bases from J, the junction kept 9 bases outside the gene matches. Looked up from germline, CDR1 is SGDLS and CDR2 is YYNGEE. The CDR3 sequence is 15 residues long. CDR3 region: CASSLDRGRGYGYTF. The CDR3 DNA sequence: TGTGCCAGCAGCCTCGACAGGGGACGGGGCTATGGCTACACCTTC.

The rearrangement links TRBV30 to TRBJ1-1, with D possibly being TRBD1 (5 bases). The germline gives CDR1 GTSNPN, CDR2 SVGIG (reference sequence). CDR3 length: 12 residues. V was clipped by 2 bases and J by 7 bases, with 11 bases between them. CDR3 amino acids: CAWSWGTNEAFF. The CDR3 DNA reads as TGTGCCTGGAGTTGGGGGACGAATGAAGCTTTCTTT.

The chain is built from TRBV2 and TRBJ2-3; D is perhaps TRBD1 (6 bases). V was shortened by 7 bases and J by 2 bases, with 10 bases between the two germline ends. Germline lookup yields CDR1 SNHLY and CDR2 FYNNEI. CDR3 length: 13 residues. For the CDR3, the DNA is TGTGCCAGCAAAAGGGGGATCACAGATACGCAGTATTTT. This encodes CASKRGITDTQYF.

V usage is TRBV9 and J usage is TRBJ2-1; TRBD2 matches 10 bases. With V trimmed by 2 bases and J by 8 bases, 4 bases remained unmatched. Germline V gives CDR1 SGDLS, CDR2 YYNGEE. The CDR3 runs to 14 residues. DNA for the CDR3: TGTGCCAGCAGCGTTCAGCGGGGGGGCCATGAGCAGTTCTTC. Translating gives CASSVQRGGHEQFF.

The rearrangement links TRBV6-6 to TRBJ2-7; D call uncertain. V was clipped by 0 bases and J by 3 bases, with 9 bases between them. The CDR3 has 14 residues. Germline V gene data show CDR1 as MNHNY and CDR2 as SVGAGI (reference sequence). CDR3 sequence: CASSYSLRDYEQYF. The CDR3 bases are TGTGCCAGCAGTTACTCGTTAAGAGACTACGAGCAGTACTTC.

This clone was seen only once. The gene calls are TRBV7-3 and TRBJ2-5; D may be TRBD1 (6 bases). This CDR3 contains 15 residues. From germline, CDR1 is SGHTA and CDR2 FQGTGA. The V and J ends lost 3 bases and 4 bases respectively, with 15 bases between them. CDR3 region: CASSFTSGVGETQYF. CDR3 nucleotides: TGTGCCAGCAGCTTCACTTCAGGGGTCGGAGAGACCCAGTACTTC.

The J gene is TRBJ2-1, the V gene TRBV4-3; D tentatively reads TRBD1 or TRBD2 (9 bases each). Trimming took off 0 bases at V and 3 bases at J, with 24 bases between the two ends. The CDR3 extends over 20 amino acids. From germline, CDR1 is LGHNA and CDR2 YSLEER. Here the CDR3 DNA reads TGCGCCAGCAGCCAAGATTGGGACAGGGCCGGGACTAGCATCTACAATGAGCAGTTCTTC. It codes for CASSQDWDRAGTSIYNEQFF.

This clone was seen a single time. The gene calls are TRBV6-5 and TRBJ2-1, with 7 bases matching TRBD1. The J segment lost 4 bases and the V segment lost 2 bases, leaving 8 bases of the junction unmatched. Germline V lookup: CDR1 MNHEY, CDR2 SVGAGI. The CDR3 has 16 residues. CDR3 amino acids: CASSYQGTDLYNEQFF. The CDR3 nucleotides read TGTGCCAGCAGTTACCAAGGGACAGACCTTTACAATGAGCAGTTCTTC.

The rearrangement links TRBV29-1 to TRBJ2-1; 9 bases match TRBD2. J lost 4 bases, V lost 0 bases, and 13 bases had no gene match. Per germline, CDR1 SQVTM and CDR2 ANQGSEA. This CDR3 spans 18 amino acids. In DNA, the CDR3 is TGCAGCGTTGAAGATCTTGGCGGGGGGGTTTTACGTTACAATGAGCAGTTCTTC. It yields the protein CSVEDLGGGVLRYNEQFF.

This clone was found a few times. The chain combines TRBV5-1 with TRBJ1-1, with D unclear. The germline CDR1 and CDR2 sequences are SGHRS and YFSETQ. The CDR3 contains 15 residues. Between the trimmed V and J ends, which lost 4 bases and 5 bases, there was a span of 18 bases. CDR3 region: CASSETPGDETEAFF. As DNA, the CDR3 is TGCGCCAGCAGCGAGACACCGGGAGACGAGACTGAAGCTTTCTTT.

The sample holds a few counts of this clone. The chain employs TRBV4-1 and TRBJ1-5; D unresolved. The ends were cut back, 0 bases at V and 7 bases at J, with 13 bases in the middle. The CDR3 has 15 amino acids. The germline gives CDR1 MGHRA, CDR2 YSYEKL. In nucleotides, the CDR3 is TGCGCCAGCAGCCAAGATCCGGCCTATGGGCAGCCCCAGCATTTT. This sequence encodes CASSQDPAYGQPQHF.

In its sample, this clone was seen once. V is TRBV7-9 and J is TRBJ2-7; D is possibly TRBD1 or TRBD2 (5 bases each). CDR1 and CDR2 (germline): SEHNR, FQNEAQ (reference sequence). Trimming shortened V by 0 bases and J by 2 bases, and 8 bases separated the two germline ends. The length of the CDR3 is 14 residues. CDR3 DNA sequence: TGTGCCAGCAGCTTAGCGGGGGATACCTACGAGCAGTACTTC. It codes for CASSLAGDTYEQYF.

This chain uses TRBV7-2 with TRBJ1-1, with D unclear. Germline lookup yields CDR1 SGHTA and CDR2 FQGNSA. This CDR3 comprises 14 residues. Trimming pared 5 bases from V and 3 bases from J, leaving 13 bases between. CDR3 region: CASSPIPGDTEAFF. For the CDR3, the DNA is TGTGCCAGCAGCCCCATTCCCGGGGACACTGAAGCTTTCTTT.

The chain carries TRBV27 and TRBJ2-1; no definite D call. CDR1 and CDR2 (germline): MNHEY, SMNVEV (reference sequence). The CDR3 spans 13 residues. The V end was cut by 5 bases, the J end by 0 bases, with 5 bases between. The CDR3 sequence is CASSRSSYNEQFF. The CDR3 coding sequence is TGTGCCAGCAGTCGGAGCTCCTACAATGAGCAGTTCTTC.

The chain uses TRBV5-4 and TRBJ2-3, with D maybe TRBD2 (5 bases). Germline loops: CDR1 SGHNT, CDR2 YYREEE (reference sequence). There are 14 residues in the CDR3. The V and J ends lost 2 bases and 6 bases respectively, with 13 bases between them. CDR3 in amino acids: CASSLDSPGDTQYF. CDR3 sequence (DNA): TGTGCCAGCAGCTTAGACTCACCGGGGGATACGCAGTATTTT.

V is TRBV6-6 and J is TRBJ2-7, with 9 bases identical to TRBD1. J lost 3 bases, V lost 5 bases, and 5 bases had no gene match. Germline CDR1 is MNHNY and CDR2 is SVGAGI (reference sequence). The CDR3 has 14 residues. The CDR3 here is CASSRTGVSYEQYF. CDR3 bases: TGTGCCAGCAGTAGGACAGGGGTTAGCTACGAGCAGTACTTC.

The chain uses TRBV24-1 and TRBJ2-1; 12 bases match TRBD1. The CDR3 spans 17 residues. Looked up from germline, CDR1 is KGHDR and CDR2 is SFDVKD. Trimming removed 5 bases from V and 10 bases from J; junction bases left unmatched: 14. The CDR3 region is CATSVGTSGQGAVEQFF. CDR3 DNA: TGTGCCACCAGTGTCGGGACCTCGGGACAGGGGGCCGTCGAGCAGTTCTTC.

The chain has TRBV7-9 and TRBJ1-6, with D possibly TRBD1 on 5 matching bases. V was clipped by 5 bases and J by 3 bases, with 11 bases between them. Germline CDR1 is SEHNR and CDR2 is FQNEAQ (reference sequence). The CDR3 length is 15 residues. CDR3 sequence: CASSDTQGYNSPLHF. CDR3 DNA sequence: TGTGCCAGCAGCGATACGCAGGGCTATAATTCACCCCTCCACTTT.

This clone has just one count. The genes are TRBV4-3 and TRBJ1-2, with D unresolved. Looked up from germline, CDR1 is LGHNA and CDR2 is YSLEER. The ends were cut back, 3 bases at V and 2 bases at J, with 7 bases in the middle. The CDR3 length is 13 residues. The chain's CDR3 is CASSQNLNYGYTF. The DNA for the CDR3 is TGCGCCAGCAGCCAGAACCTCAACTATGGCTACACCTTC.

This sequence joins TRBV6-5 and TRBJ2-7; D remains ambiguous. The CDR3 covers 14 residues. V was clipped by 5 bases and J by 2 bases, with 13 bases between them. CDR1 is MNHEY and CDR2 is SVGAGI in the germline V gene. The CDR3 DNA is TGTGCCAGCAGTCCCCCGGGTGAAACCTACGAGCAGTACTTC. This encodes CASSPPGETYEQYF.

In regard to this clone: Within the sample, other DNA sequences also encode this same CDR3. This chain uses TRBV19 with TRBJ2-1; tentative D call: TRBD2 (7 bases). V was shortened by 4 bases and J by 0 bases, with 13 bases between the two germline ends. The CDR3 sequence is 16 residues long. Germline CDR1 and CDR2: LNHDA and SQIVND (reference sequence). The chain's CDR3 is CASSREGVTSYNEQFF. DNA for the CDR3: TGTGCCAGTAGTAGGGAGGGGGTAACCTCCTACAATGAGCAGTTCTTC.

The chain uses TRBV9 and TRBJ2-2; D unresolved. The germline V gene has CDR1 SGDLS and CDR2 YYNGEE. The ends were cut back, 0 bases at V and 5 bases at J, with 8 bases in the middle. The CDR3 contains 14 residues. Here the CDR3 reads CASSVDLGTGELFF. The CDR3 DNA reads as TGTGCCAGCAGCGTAGATTTAGGAACCGGGGAGCTGTTTTTT.

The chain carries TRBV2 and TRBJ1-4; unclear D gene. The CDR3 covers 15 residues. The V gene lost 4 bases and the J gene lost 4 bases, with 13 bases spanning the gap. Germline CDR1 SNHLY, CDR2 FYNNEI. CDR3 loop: CASSGTGSVNEKLFF. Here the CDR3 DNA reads TGTGCCAGCAGTGGTACGGGTTCCGTTAATGAAAAACTGTTTTTT.

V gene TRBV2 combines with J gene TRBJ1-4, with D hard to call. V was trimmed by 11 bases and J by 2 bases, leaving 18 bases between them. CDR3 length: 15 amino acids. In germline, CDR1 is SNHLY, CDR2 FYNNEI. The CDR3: CAGASQMGTNEKLFF. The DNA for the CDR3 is TGTGCCGGCGCCTCACAAATGGGGACTAATGAAAAACTGTTTTTT.